The 32 T cell receptor beta chains below come from one sample, sequenced in a study of T-cell memory formation after mild COVID-19. TCRdb fed the 5' RACE reads into MiXCR, producing one record per CDR3 protein. The table shows more than 120,000 distinct CDR3 sequences, with roughly 6.3% occurring only once. Sequences were obtained from PBMCs or a T cell subset sorted from them (not recorded which). These receptors were obtained from an adult woman who had mild COVID-19 (a few samples of this study predate the infection). Cell type and time point are not known.

This clonotype was observed many times. The V and J genes are TRBV6-5 and TRBJ2-7, with 10 bases fitting TRBD2. This CDR3 has 15 residues. The J segment lost 3 bases and the V segment lost 10 bases, leaving 12 bases of the junction unmatched. CDR1 MNHEY and CDR2 SVGAGI come from the germline V gene. The CDR3 loop reads CATQLQLAGVYEQYF. The CDR3 nucleotides are TGTGCCACCCAGTTACAGCTAGCGGGAGTCTACGAGCAGTACTTC.

The chain links TRBV2 to TRBJ2-2; D may be TRBD1 (5 bases). CDR1 and CDR2 (germline): SNHLY, FYNNEI. V was clipped by 9 bases and J by 0 bases, with 11 bases between them. There are 14 residues in the CDR3. The CDR3 nucleotides are TGTGCCAGTGAAGAGACAGCGAACACCGGGGAGCTGTTTTTT. This sequence encodes CASEETANTGELFF.

This clonotype appeared many times. The genes are TRBV24-1 and TRBJ1-1; no clear D. The CDR3 is made up of 11 amino acids. The V end lost 7 bases, the J end lost 1 base, and 3 bases lay between the germline ends. Germline V gives CDR1 KGHDR, CDR2 SFDVKD. For the CDR3, the DNA is TGTGCCACCAGGTCGAACACTGAAGCTTTCTTT. This gives the protein CATRSNTEAFF.

This chain links TRBV6-1 with TRBJ1-5; D perhaps matches TRBD1 (5 bases). The V end was cut by 1 base, the J end by 3 bases, with 16 bases between. This CDR3 is built from 17 residues. Germline CDR1 and CDR2: MNHNS and SASEGT. The DNA of the CDR3 is TGTGCCAGCAGTGAAGAGGGGACTCGGGGGTTCAATCAGCCCCAGCATTTT. Encoded protein: CASSEEGTRGFNQPQHF.

This clonotype has a count of ten or more. The chain uses TRBV6-5 and TRBJ1-2; 7 bases are a match to TRBD1. The germline V gene encodes CDR1 MNHEY and CDR2 SVGAGI. With V trimmed by 0 bases and J by 7 bases, 5 bases remained unmatched. The CDR3 totals 14 residues. The CDR3: CASSYSTGSPGYTF. DNA for the CDR3: TGTGCCAGCAGTTACTCGACAGGGTCTCCTGGCTACACCTTC.

The chain is built from TRBV5-1 and TRBJ2-2; no clear D gene. CDR1 is SGHRS and CDR2 is YFSETQ in the germline V gene. This CDR3 contains 18 residues. V was trimmed by 0 bases and J by 0 bases, leaving 15 bases between them. The CDR3 sequence: CASSLEWVSLANTGELFF. The CDR3 nucleotides read TGCGCCAGCAGCTTGGAATGGGTGTCCCTAGCGAACACCGGGGAGCTGTTTTTT.

The J gene is TRBJ1-2, the V gene TRBV7-9, with TRBD1 identical over 9 bases. Per the germline V gene, CDR1 is SEHNR and CDR2 is FQNEAQ (reference sequence). The trim removed 3 bases at V and 4 bases at J, leaving 3 bases unmatched. The CDR3 extends over 14 amino acids. The DNA for the CDR3 is TGTGCCAGCAGCTTTGGGACAGGGCTCTATGGCTACACCTTC. Translated: CASSFGTGLYGYTF. The whole variable domain, remainder taken from reference TRBV7-9 and TRBJ1-2, is DTGVSQNPRHKITKRGQNVTFRCDPISEHNRLYWYRQTLGQGPEFLTYFQNEAQLEKSRLLSDRFSAERPKGSFSTLEIQRTEQGDSAMYLCASSFGTGLYGYTFGSGTRLTVV.

In its sample, this clonotype was seen a few times. The CDR3 here is CASSESIGAGYTF. CDR3 nucleotides: TGCGCCAGCAGTGAGTCGATAGGGGCTGGCTACACCTTC. The chain couples TRBV10-2 to TRBJ1-2; tentative D call: TRBD1 (5 bases). Germline values: CDR1 WSHSY, CDR2 SAAADI. CDR3 length: 13 residues. Trimming took off 0 bases at V and 7 bases at J, with 9 bases between the two ends.

The chain is built from TRBV5-1 and TRBJ2-2; D perhaps matches TRBD2 (6 bases). Per the germline V gene, CDR1 is SGHRS and CDR2 is YFSETQ. The length of the CDR3 is 14 residues. Trimming cost V 3 bases and J 6 bases, with 12 bases left between them. The CDR3 sequence is CASSYRDSAGELFF. The CDR3 nucleotides are TGCGCCAGCAGCTACCGGGACTCGGCCGGGGAGCTGTTTTTT.

This clonotype was seen ten or more times. This rearrangement joins TRBV20-1 to TRBJ1-5; D is unclear. Deletions cut 6 bases from V and 4 bases from J, with 13 bases between. Per germline, CDR1 DFQATT and CDR2 SNEGSKA (reference sequence). The CDR3 sequence is 13 residues long. The CDR3 bases are TGCAGTGCCCTACGGGGTCCAAATCAGCCCCAGCATTTT. Translated, it gives CSALRGPNQPQHF.

In its sample, this clonotype was seen many times. The CDR3 sequence: CASSLATSGGGTYNEQFF. DNA for the CDR3: TGTGCCAGCAGCTTGGCTACCTCCGGGGGCGGGACCTACAATGAGCAGTTCTTC. V is TRBV5-5 and J is TRBJ2-1; D tentatively fits TRBD1 or TRBD2 (6 bases each). There are 18 residues in the CDR3. V was pared by 0 bases and J by 2 bases, with 18 bases between. Germline CDR1 is SGHKS and CDR2 is YYEKEE (reference sequence). Full variable domain (remainder filled in from reference TRBV5-5 and TRBJ2-1): DAGVTQSPTHLIKTRGQQVTLRCSPISGHKSVSWYQQVLGQGPQFIFQYYEKEERGRGNFPDRFSARQFPNYSSELNVNALLLGDSALYLCASSLATSGGGTYNEQFFGPGTRLTVL.

A note on this clonotype: This may come from a read error, since a much larger clone is one base off. This chain joins TRBV5-5 and TRBJ1-1, with 8 nucleotides matching TRBD1. The CDR3 loop spans 15 amino acids. Germline assignment: CDR1 SGHKS and CDR2 YYEKEE (reference sequence). The CDR3 DNA sequence: TGTGCCAGCAGCCCCCGACAGGGGAGCGGCGCTGAAGCTCTCTTT. Protein: CASSPRQGSGAEALF.

This clonotype was found a few times. The rearrangement joins TRBV3-1 to TRBJ2-5; D uncertain. V lost 1 base and J 1 base, leaving 7 bases between the germline ends. Germline V gives CDR1 LGHDT, CDR2 YNNKEL (reference sequence). CDR3 length equals 14 residues. CDR3 sequence reads: CASSQVRPQETQYF. DNA of the CDR3: TGTGCCAGCAGCCAAGTCCGCCCCCAAGAGACCCAGTACTTC.

The sample holds a few counts of this clonotype. The chain recombines TRBV10-3 with TRBJ2-1; 10 positions match TRBD1. This CDR3 region has 15 residues. V dropped 3 bases and J dropped 16; count of bases not matched to a gene: 15. In germline, CDR1 is ENHRY, CDR2 SYGVKD. The CDR3 DNA follows: TGTGCCATCAGTGATGCCGGGACAGGGGCCCCCGTCCACTTCTTC. Translation gives CAISDAGTGAPVHFF.

V usage is TRBV20-1 and J usage is TRBJ1-2; D gene uncertain. The CDR3 covers 12 residues. Germline-derived CDR1 and CDR2 are DFQATT and SNEGSKA (reference sequence). V was pared by 3 bases and J by 0 bases, with 5 bases between. This CDR3 reads CSASGANYGYTF. CDR3 sequence (DNA): TGCAGTGCTAGCGGAGCTAACTATGGCTACACCTTC.

In its sample, this clonotype was seen many times. This chain connects TRBV6-1 to TRBJ2-6; D gene ambiguous. V shed 5 bases and J shed 0 bases, with 5 bases lying between them. The germline V gene encodes CDR1 MNHNS and CDR2 SASEGT. The CDR3 length is 14 residues. The CDR3 here is CASSTGSGANVLTF. CDR3 sequence (DNA): TGTGCCAGCAGTACGGGCTCTGGGGCCAACGTCCTGACTTTC.

This clonotype was recorded at least ten times. CDR3 in DNA: TGTGCCAGCAGTTTAGGGATCTGGGAACCGACCTATGGCTACACCTTC. Its protein product is CASSLGIWEPTYGYTF. The chain links TRBV28 to TRBJ1-2, with unresolved D. The CDR3 consists of 16 residues. V lost 2 bases and J lost 4, with 17 bases in between. Germline CDR1 MDHEN, CDR2 SYDVKM.

V and J are TRBV12-3 or TRBV12-4 and TRBJ1-6, with D uncertain. V lost 5 bases to trimming and J lost 4 bases, with 9 bases between them. This CDR3 spans 14 amino acids. The CDR3 DNA is TGTGCCAGCAGTCTATACGGATATAATTCACCCCTCCACTTT. It yields the protein CASSLYGYNSPLHF.

This clonotype turned up a few times. The chain couples TRBV18 to TRBJ2-1; D remains ambiguous. Trimming left V 0 bases short and J 5 bases short, with 5 bases between. This CDR3 contains 13 residues. Germline V gene data show CDR1 as KGHSH and CDR2 as LQKENI. The CDR3 reads CASSPPDDNEQFF. CDR3 in DNA: TGTGCCAGCTCACCACCGGACGACAATGAGCAGTTCTTC. The variable domain in full, completed from reference TRBV18 and TRBJ2-1, reads NAGVMQNPRHLVRRRGQEARLRCSPMKGHSHVYWYRQLPEEGLKFMVYLQKENIIDESGMPKERFSAEFPKEGPSILRIQQVVRGDSAAYFCASSPPDDNEQFFGPGTRLTVL.

This clonotype was found many times. For the CDR3, the DNA is TGTGCCATCAGAAGGGACAGGGAGGGAACTGAAGCTTTCTTT. It is translated as CAIRRDREGTEAFF. This chain joins TRBV10-3 and TRBJ1-1; 9 bases are shared with TRBD1. Per the germline V gene, CDR1 is ENHRY and CDR2 is SYGVKD. The V segment lost 6 bases and the J segment 5 bases; nucleotides outside the gene matches: 7. This CDR3 comprises 14 residues.

The CDR3 bases are TGTGCCACCAGTGAAAATTACAATGAGCAGTTCTTC. Encoded protein: CATSENYNEQFF. The chain has TRBV24-1 and TRBJ2-1; D ambiguous. Per germline, CDR1 KGHDR and CDR2 SFDVKD. The CDR3 is 12 residues long. V was shortened by 4 bases and J by 4 bases, with 4 bases between the two germline ends.

The chain has TRBV5-1 and TRBJ2-1, with 12 positions matching TRBD2. This CDR3 contains 15 residues. In germline, CDR1 is SGHRS, CDR2 YFSETQ. The ends lost 5 bases at V and 7 bases at J; junction bases unmatched: 7. The CDR3 region is CASRPVLAGGNEQFF. CDR3 in DNA: TGCGCCAGCAGGCCGGTACTAGCGGGGGGAAATGAGCAGTTCTTC.

In this sample, this clonotype turned up many times. The rearrangement joins TRBV7-9 to TRBJ2-1; 9 nucleotides line up with TRBD1. The trim removed 5 bases at V and 3 bases at J, leaving 8 bases unmatched. CDR3 length equals 16 residues. Looked up from germline, CDR1 is SEHNR and CDR2 is FQNEAQ (reference sequence). Here the CDR3 reads CASSTGGANIYNEQFF. The CDR3 DNA reads as TGTGCCAGCAGCACAGGGGGCGCAAATATCTACAATGAGCAGTTCTTC.

This clonotype appeared a few times. The chain uses TRBV12-3 or TRBV12-4 and TRBJ2-2, with 11 positions matching TRBD2. The length of the CDR3 is 16 residues. V shed 7 bases and J 7 bases; nucleotides not matched to a gene: 11. The CDR3 protein is CASTRFGTSGHGELFF. CDR3 in DNA: TGTGCCAGCACTAGATTTGGGACTAGCGGTCACGGGGAGCTGTTTTTT.

V is TRBV9 and J is TRBJ2-1; D is tentatively TRBD1 or TRBD2 (7 bases each). There are 18 residues in the CDR3. CDR1 and CDR2 from the germline V gene are SGDLS and YYNGEE. V lost 3 bases to trimming and J lost 8 bases, with 27 bases between them. The CDR3 sequence: CASSGQGGLGKGGDEQFF. For the CDR3, the DNA is TGTGCCAGCAGCGGACAGGGAGGGCTGGGAAAAGGAGGGGATGAGCAGTTCTTC.

The gene calls are TRBV4-3 and TRBJ2-7, with D perhaps TRBD2 (5 bases). From germline, CDR1 is LGHNA and CDR2 YSLEER. The CDR3 extends over 15 amino acids. Trimming removed 2 bases from V and 0 bases from J, with 11 bases in between. CDR3 sequence (DNA): TGCGCCAGCAGCCAAAGTCCTACTAGCTCCTACGAGCAGTACTTC. Its translation is CASSQSPTSSYEQYF.

The sample holds a few counts of this clonotype. This sequence joins TRBV3-1 and TRBJ1-2; D is possibly TRBD1 (5 bases). Germline V gene lookup returns CDR1 LGHDT and CDR2 YNNKEL (reference sequence). This CDR3 has 15 residues. Between the trimmed V and J ends, which lost 4 bases and 4 bases, there was a span of 16 bases. The CDR3 nucleotides read TGTGCCAGCAGCCCCGGCCCGGGGCAGGGCTATGGCTACACCTTC. Translating gives CASSPGPGQGYGYTF.

J is TRBJ2-5 and V is TRBV20-1, with 9 nucleotides matching TRBD1. V trimming: 2 bases; J trimming: 9 bases; junction bases outside the gene matches: 13. Germline CDR1 DFQATT, CDR2 SNEGSKA (reference sequence). The CDR3 consists of 15 residues. The CDR3: CSARPNMGQGFPQYF. The CDR3 coding sequence is TGCAGTGCTAGACCGAATATGGGACAGGGTTTCCCCCAGTACTTC.

In this sample, this clonotype turned up a few times. V and J are TRBV7-3 and TRBJ2-1, with 7 bases fitting TRBD1. After removal of 4 bases from V and 8 bases from J, the junction contained 14 bases not matched to a gene. CDR3 length: 16 residues. Germline CDR1 and CDR2: SGHTA and FQGTGA. In DNA, the CDR3 is TGTGCCAGCAGCTCTAACGGAAGACAGGGTCGGTATGAGCAGTTCTTC. Translated: CASSSNGRQGRYEQFF. Combining the CDR3 with reference TRBV7-3 and TRBJ2-1 gives the whole variable domain GAGVSQTPSNKVTEKGKYVELRCDPISGHTALYWYRQSLGQGPEFLIYFQGTGAADDSGLPNDRFFAVRPEGSVSTLKIQRTERGDSAVYLCASSSNGRQGRYEQFFGPGTRLTVL.

In its sample, this clonotype was seen many times. V usage is TRBV6-2 or TRBV6-3 and J usage is TRBJ2-2, with TRBD1 as a possible D gene (5 bases). Germline V lookup: CDR1 MNHEY, CDR2 SVGEGT. Trimming cost V 0 bases and J 7 bases, with 12 bases left between them. This CDR3 contains 15 residues. In DNA form, the CDR3 reads TGTGCCAGCAGTTACTCAGGGGCAGGGCTCGGGGAGCTGTTTTTT. Protein sequence: CASSYSGAGLGELFF.

The chain carries TRBV20-1 and TRBJ1-2; D call uncertain. The CDR3 has 11 residues. V shed 8 bases and J shed 7 bases, with 14 bases lying between them. Germline assignment: CDR1 DFQATT and CDR2 SNEGSKA (reference sequence). CDR3 nucleotides: TGCAGTCCTCCGGCGACCGGTGGCTACACCTTC. It specifies CSPPATGGYTF.

This clonotype was recorded at least ten times. The gene calls are TRBV4-3 and TRBJ2-7; D is perhaps TRBD2 (6 bases). The CDR3 runs to 14 residues. The V end lost 0 bases, the J end lost 4 bases, and 10 bases lay between the germline ends. Germline-derived CDR1 and CDR2 are LGHNA and YSLEER. Here the CDR3 reads CASSQEQGGYEQYF. In DNA form, the CDR3 reads TGCGCCAGCAGCCAAGAGCAGGGAGGATACGAGCAGTACTTC.